One sample yielded the 9 T cell receptor beta chains listed below, sequenced in a study of cytomegalovirus exposure and HLA in healthy donors. Both 60 Vbeta primers and 13 Jbeta primers went into the PCR. Sequenced by immunoSEQ multiplex PCR; TCRdb stores in-frame clones only, minus some. The table shows around 150,000 clones, with under 80% occurring only once. Sequencing input: PBMCs. These receptors were taken from a female donor in good health and CMV-seronegative.

There are a few counts of this clone. V and J are TRBV7-9 and TRBJ1-1, with 7 bases matching TRBD1. Germline V gene sequence: CDR1 SEHNR, CDR2 FQNEAQ (reference sequence). The CDR3 runs to 15 residues. CDR3 residues: CWSAKQENRGWGAFF. CDR3 nucleotides: TGTTGGTCCGCCAAACAAGAAAACAGGGGATGGGGAGCTTTCTTT.

This clone came up a few times. V usage is TRBV6-1 and J usage is TRBJ2-7, with D perhaps TRBD1 (6 bases). The V gene's germline CDR1 is MNHNS and CDR2 SASEGT. This CDR3 contains 17 residues. Trimming pared 4 bases from V and 1 base from J, leaving 20 bases between. The CDR3 here is CASSGRPGETTSYEQYF. In DNA form, the CDR3 reads TGTGCCAGCAGTGGCCGCCCAGGGGAAACCACTTCCTACGAGCAGTACTTC.

The chain combines TRBV10-1 with TRBJ1-5; the D gene is possibly TRBD1 (6 bases). The germline V gene has CDR1 WNHNN and CDR2 SYGVQD (reference sequence). The CDR3 loop spans 13 amino acids. V lost 0 bases and J 6 bases, leaving 6 bases between the germline ends. Written as DNA, the CDR3 is TGCGCCAGCAGTGAGTCAGGGGGTCAGCCCCAGCATTTT. It yields the protein CASSESGGQPQHF.

The chain carries TRBV6-1 and TRBJ2-3; weak D call: TRBD2 (6 bases). V lost 7 bases to trimming and J lost 3 bases, with 11 bases between them. The CDR3 has 13 residues. CDR1 and CDR2 (germline): MNHNS, SASEGT. The CDR3 nucleotides are TGTGCCAGCATTACGGAGGGGACAGATACGCAGTATTTT. This gives the protein CASITEGTDTQYF.

The V and J genes are TRBV9 and TRBJ1-5, with unresolved D. The length of the CDR3 is 17 residues. Trimming removed 0 bases at V and 0 bases at J, with 13 bases between. Germline V gene lookup returns CDR1 SGDLS and CDR2 YYNGEE. The CDR3 is CASSVDPATTSNQPQHF. In DNA, the CDR3 is TGTGCCAGCAGCGTAGATCCCGCCACTACTAGCAATCAGCCCCAGCATTTT.

This clone has a handful of counts. The V gene is TRBV15, the J gene TRBJ2-7, with TRBD1 matching 8 bases. Looked up from germline, CDR1 is LNHNV and CDR2 is YYDKDF (reference sequence). J lost 4 bases, V lost 1 base, and 9 bases had no gene match. The CDR3 is 16 residues long. In nucleotides, the CDR3 is TGTGCCACCAGCAGAGTCCTGGGACAGGTAACGTACGAGCAGTACTTC. Its protein product is CATSRVLGQVTYEQYF.

The chain employs TRBV15 and TRBJ2-5, with D possibly matching TRBD2 (5 bases). CDR3 length: 13 residues. The V and J ends lost 0 bases and 5 bases respectively, with 7 bases between them. Germline values: CDR1 LNHNV, CDR2 YYDKDF (reference sequence). This CDR3 reads CATSRDRRETQYF. CDR3 sequence (DNA): TGTGCCACCAGCAGAGATCGGAGGGAGACCCAGTACTTC.

V gene TRBV10-3 combines with J gene TRBJ1-6, with a possible D match to TRBD1 (6 bases). The V end was cut by 6 bases, the J end by 9 bases, with 9 bases between. Germline assignment: CDR1 ENHRY and CDR2 SYGVKD. The CDR3 runs to 12 residues. The CDR3 loop is CAIREQGSPLHF. The CDR3 DNA sequence: TGTGCCATCAGAGAACAGGGTTCACCCCTCCACTTT.

The J gene is TRBJ2-7, the V gene TRBV25-1, with TRBD2 matching 7 bases. Germline lookup yields CDR1 MGHDK and CDR2 SYGVNS. This CDR3 has 12 residues. Trimming cost V 7 bases and J 6 bases; bases outside gene matches: 6. The CDR3 DNA sequence: TGTGCCAGCACCACGGGGGGAGGCGAGCAGTACTTC. Its translation is CASTTGGGEQYF.